This T cell receptor beta chain derives from a study of T cell responses to AZD1222 COVID-19 vaccine. Concerning this clone itself: Its antigen remains unknown.

The table came from immunoSEQ multiplex PCR; TCRdb's copy has only in-frame clones and leaves some out. This table holds about 84,000 clones, nearly 90% found once. Study-level points and caveats: Donors were largely white British and mainly female; clonal diversity was possibly underestimated.

The sequences come from peripheral blood, collected on day 0 of AZD1222 vaccination. The receptor was isolated from an adult in good health.

The chain's CDR3 is CASSLSRGAYYGYTF. In nucleotides, the CDR3 is TGTGCCAGCAGTTTATCCAGGGGGGCCTACTATGGCTACACCTTC. The rearrangement joins TRBV28 to TRBJ1-2; 7 nucleotides line up with TRBD1. CDR1 and CDR2 (germline): MDHEN, SYDVKM. This CDR3 contains 15 residues. J gave up 3 bases and V 1 base, and 5 bases lay outside the gene matches.